The 22 T cell receptor beta chains presented below share a single source sample, sequenced in a study of preoperative IRX-2 immunotherapy in early breast cancer. TCRdb keeps only in-frame clones here, not all; method: immunoSEQ multiplex PCR. The sample has approximately 96,000 clones; just over 85% are singletons. This sample's treatment: preoperative locoregional IRX-2 cytokine immunotherapy. This sample comprised tumor tissue, obtained after IRX-2 immunotherapy. These receptor sequences come from a human donor with breast cancer.

The chain couples TRBV5-1 to TRBJ1-1; no clear D. V lost 0 bases and J lost 0, with 9 bases in between. CDR1 SGHRS and CDR2 YFSETQ come from the germline V gene. The CDR3 is 15 residues long. In DNA, the CDR3 is TGCGCCAGCAGCTTGGAGTTAAGTATGAACACTGAAGCTTTCTTT. Protein: CASSLELSMNTEAFF.

This chain joins TRBV29-1 and TRBJ2-7, with 7 bases that match TRBD1. Germline values: CDR1 SQVTM, CDR2 ANQGSEA. There are 14 residues in the CDR3. The junction had 8 bases not matched to a gene; V was cut back by 5 bases and J by 1 base. This chain's CDR3 is CSVQDRTASYEQYF. CDR3 sequence (DNA): TGCAGCGTTCAGGACAGGACGGCTTCCTACGAGCAGTACTTC.

This clone was counted a few times. This rearrangement joins TRBV19 to TRBJ1-1; D gene ambiguous. The CDR3 totals 18 residues. The germline gives CDR1 LNHDA, CDR2 SQIVND (reference sequence). The V end was cut by 7 bases, the J end by 3 bases, with 27 bases between. The CDR3 nucleotides are TGTGCCAGTAACATCCTACAGTCGGGTCCCCTTTACTACACTGAAGCTTTCTTT. Its protein is CASNILQSGPLYYTEAFF.

The chain employs TRBV6-8 and TRBJ1-5, with D unresolved. The CDR3 is 13 residues long. Trimming left V 4 bases short and J 4 bases short, with 8 bases between. CDR1 and CDR2 (germline): MNHGY, SAAAGT. Written as DNA, the CDR3 is TGTGCCAGCAGTTCGGGGTTGAATCAGCCCCAGCATTTT. This codes for CASSSGLNQPQHF.

V usage is TRBV19 and J usage is TRBJ2-2; perhaps TRBD1 as D (6 bases). The V end was cut by 7 bases, the J end by 5 bases, with 14 bases between. The CDR3 has 14 amino acids. The germline CDR1 and CDR2 sequences are LNHDA and SQIVND (reference sequence). CDR3 in DNA: TGTGCCAGTATGGCGGACAGAATAACCGGGGAGCTGTTTTTT. Residues: CASMADRITGELFF.

The J gene is TRBJ2-1, the V gene TRBV18; D gene unclear. The germline gives CDR1 KGHSH, CDR2 LQKENI. Trimming cost V 0 bases and J 4 bases, with 4 bases left between them. This CDR3 is 13 amino acids long. The CDR3 DNA is TGTGCCAGCTCACCACCCGTGTACAATGAGCAGTTCTTC. This codes for CASSPPVYNEQFF.

The chain is built from TRBV5-1 and TRBJ2-7; 7 bases map to TRBD1. This CDR3 comprises 14 residues. With 3 bases clipped from V and 1 base from J, the junction kept 4 bases outside the gene matches. CDR1 is SGHRS and CDR2 is YFSETQ in the germline V gene. CDR3 amino acids: CASSSWTGSYEQYF. CDR3 coding DNA: TGCGCCAGCAGCTCCTGGACAGGATCCTACGAGCAGTACTTC.

This clone appeared once. The chain recombines TRBV28 with TRBJ2-3; D is perhaps TRBD1 (6 bases). The ends were cut back, 6 bases at V and 2 bases at J, with 12 bases in the middle. In germline, CDR1 is MDHEN, CDR2 SYDVKM. The CDR3 is 14 amino acids. CDR3 residues: CASRTGTYTDTQYF. In DNA form, the CDR3 reads TGTGCCAGCAGAACCGGGACATACACAGATACGCAGTATTTT.

The chain couples TRBV6-8 to TRBJ1-2; 7 bases match TRBD1. Germline lookup yields CDR1 MNHGY and CDR2 SAAAGT. The CDR3 spans 16 residues. The ends lost 7 bases at V and 2 bases at J; junction bases unmatched: 13. The CDR3 DNA reads as TGTGCCAGCACCCACCGGACAGGTCGGGGGAACTATGGCTACACCTTC. Its protein product is CASTHRTGRGNYGYTF.

V and J are TRBV12-5 and TRBJ2-1; D might be TRBD2 (6 bases). Trimming stripped 7 bases from V and 3 bases from J, with 13 bases between. Per the germline V gene, CDR1 is LGHNT and CDR2 is FRNRAP. This CDR3 spans 14 amino acids. The CDR3: CASAGGAGYNEQFF. The DNA for the CDR3 is TGTGCTAGTGCCGGGGGAGCGGGCTACAATGAGCAGTTCTTC.

The V gene is TRBV6-7, the J gene TRBJ1-6; D remains unclear. TRBV6-7 is an open reading frame, and its role is uncertain. With 3 bases removed from V and 1 base from J, the gap between germline ends came to 10 bases. This CDR3 is built from 16 residues. CDR3 residues: CASSYGAESYNSPLHF. In DNA form, the CDR3 reads TGTGCCAGCAGTTATGGCGCAGAGTCCTATAATTCACCCCTCCACTTT.

V and J are TRBV6-8 and TRBJ2-3; 7 nucleotides match TRBD2. There are 18 residues in the CDR3. The V gene's germline CDR1 is MNHGY and CDR2 SAAAGT. V lost 2 bases, J lost 0 bases, and 11 bases stayed unmatched. The CDR3 nucleotides are TGTGCCAGCAGTTACGGGAGCGGGATTATAATTAGCACAGATACGCAGTATTTT. It yields the protein CASSYGSGIIISTDTQYF.

This clone has just a few counts. The rearrangement uses TRBV12-5 and TRBJ2-2, with D possibly matching TRBD1 (6 bases). V shed 2 bases and J shed 5 bases, with 9 bases lying between them. CDR1 is LGHNT and CDR2 is FRNRAP in the germline V gene. The CDR3 length is 14 residues. DNA for the CDR3: TGTGCTAGTGGTTTGTATACAGGGACCGGGGAGCTGTTTTTT. Residues: CASGLYTGTGELFF.

In this sample, this clone turned up a few times. Compared with germline, one end of the junction differs, possibly owing to a read error. The chain uses TRBV18 and TRBJ2-5, with D uncertain. From germline, CDR1 is KGHSH and CDR2 LQKENI. The CDR3 runs 15 residues. CDR3 coding DNA: TGTGCCAGCTCACCACCGACGGAGACCCAAGGGACCCAGTACTTC. Its translation is CASSPPTETQGTQYF. The full variable domain, completed using reference TRBV18 and TRBJ2-5, is NAGVMQNPRHLVRRRGQEARLRCSPMKGHSHVYWYRQLPEEGLKFMVYLQKENIIDESGMPKERFSAEFPKEGPSILRIQQVVRGDSAAYFCASSPPTETQGTQYFGPGTRLLVL.

J is TRBJ1-1 and V is TRBV11-3; weak D call: TRBD1 (5 bases). This CDR3 contains 14 residues. From germline, CDR1 is SGHNT and CDR2 YENEEA. Trimming removed 2 bases from V and 4 bases from J, with 11 bases in between. CDR3 amino acids: CASSLTGQGTEAFF. As DNA, the CDR3 is TGTGCCAGCAGCTTAACGGGGCAAGGCACTGAAGCTTTCTTT.

In this sample, this clone is medium-sized. The rearrangement uses TRBV6-8 and TRBJ1-3; D perhaps matches TRBD1 (5 bases). From germline, CDR1 is MNHGY and CDR2 SAAAGT. CDR3 size: 15 residues. The germline V and J ends were trimmed by 0 bases and 0 bases, with 6 bases remaining between them. CDR3 nucleotides: TGTGCCAGCAGTTACTCCAGGGACTCTGGAAACACCATATATTTT. This sequence encodes CASSYSRDSGNTIYF.

The V call is TRBV19, the J call TRBJ1-6, with 7 nucleotides matching TRBD1. Germline V gene sequence: CDR1 LNHDA, CDR2 SQIVND (reference sequence). This CDR3 contains 16 residues. The junction had 8 bases not matched to a gene; V was cut back by 5 bases and J by 4 bases. The CDR3 loop is CASSPRTGIYNSPLHF. CDR3 nucleotides: TGTGCCAGTAGTCCACGGACAGGAATTTATAATTCACCCCTCCACTTT.

This chain's CDR3 is CASRPSGGDYEQYF. In DNA form, the CDR3 reads TGTGCCAGCAGACCTAGCGGGGGGGATTACGAGCAGTACTTC. This sequence joins TRBV6-8 and TRBJ2-7; 12 bases match TRBD2. Per the germline V gene, CDR1 is MNHGY and CDR2 is SAAAGT. This CDR3 is built from 14 residues. J was trimmed by 4 bases and V by 6 bases; bases with no gene match: 4.

Concerning this clone: Germline and junction disagree at one end, which may indicate a read error. The CDR3 sequence: CASSLRTGNTEAFF. The DNA of the CDR3 is TGTGCCAGCAGCCTTAGAACAGGGAACACGGAAGCTTTCTTT. The chain recombines TRBV16 with TRBJ1-1; D is perhaps TRBD1 (6 bases). The CDR3 loop spans 14 amino acids. Germline V gene sequence: CDR1 KGHSY, CDR2 FQNENV.

The chain uses TRBV6-4 and TRBJ2-1, with D hard to call. Germline V gene data show CDR1 as MRHNA and CDR2 as SNTAGT. This CDR3 is 11 amino acids long. Trimming pared 6 bases from V and 9 bases from J, leaving 9 bases between. This chain's CDR3 is CASRQVVEQFF. DNA of the CDR3: TGTGCCAGCAGACAAGTCGTTGAGCAGTTCTTC.

The chain uses TRBV18 and TRBJ2-1; TRBD2 is a possible D gene (6 bases). Germline assignment: CDR1 KGHSH and CDR2 LQKENI. This CDR3 is 14 amino acids long. V lost 8 bases, J lost 0 bases, and 11 bases lay in between. The DNA of the CDR3 is TGTGCCAGCCAGGAGGGCAGCTCCTACAATGAGCAGTTCTTC. Amino acid sequence: CASQEGSSYNEQFF. Combining the CDR3 with reference TRBV18 and TRBJ2-1 gives the whole variable domain NAGVMQNPRHLVRRRGQEARLRCSPMKGHSHVYWYRQLPEEGLKFMVYLQKENIIDESGMPKERFSAEFPKEGPSILRIQQVVRGDSAAYFCASQEGSSYNEQFFGPGTRLTVL.

This chain connects TRBV19 to TRBJ1-1, with 9 bases aligning to TRBD1. CDR1 and CDR2 (germline): LNHDA, SQIVND (reference sequence). V gave up 3 bases and J gave up 1 base; unmatched junction bases: 12. CDR3 size: 18 residues. CDR3 in amino acids: CASSILPGQGNWNTEAFF. For the CDR3, the DNA is TGTGCCAGTAGTATTTTGCCCGGACAGGGGAACTGGAACACTGAAGCTTTCTTT.